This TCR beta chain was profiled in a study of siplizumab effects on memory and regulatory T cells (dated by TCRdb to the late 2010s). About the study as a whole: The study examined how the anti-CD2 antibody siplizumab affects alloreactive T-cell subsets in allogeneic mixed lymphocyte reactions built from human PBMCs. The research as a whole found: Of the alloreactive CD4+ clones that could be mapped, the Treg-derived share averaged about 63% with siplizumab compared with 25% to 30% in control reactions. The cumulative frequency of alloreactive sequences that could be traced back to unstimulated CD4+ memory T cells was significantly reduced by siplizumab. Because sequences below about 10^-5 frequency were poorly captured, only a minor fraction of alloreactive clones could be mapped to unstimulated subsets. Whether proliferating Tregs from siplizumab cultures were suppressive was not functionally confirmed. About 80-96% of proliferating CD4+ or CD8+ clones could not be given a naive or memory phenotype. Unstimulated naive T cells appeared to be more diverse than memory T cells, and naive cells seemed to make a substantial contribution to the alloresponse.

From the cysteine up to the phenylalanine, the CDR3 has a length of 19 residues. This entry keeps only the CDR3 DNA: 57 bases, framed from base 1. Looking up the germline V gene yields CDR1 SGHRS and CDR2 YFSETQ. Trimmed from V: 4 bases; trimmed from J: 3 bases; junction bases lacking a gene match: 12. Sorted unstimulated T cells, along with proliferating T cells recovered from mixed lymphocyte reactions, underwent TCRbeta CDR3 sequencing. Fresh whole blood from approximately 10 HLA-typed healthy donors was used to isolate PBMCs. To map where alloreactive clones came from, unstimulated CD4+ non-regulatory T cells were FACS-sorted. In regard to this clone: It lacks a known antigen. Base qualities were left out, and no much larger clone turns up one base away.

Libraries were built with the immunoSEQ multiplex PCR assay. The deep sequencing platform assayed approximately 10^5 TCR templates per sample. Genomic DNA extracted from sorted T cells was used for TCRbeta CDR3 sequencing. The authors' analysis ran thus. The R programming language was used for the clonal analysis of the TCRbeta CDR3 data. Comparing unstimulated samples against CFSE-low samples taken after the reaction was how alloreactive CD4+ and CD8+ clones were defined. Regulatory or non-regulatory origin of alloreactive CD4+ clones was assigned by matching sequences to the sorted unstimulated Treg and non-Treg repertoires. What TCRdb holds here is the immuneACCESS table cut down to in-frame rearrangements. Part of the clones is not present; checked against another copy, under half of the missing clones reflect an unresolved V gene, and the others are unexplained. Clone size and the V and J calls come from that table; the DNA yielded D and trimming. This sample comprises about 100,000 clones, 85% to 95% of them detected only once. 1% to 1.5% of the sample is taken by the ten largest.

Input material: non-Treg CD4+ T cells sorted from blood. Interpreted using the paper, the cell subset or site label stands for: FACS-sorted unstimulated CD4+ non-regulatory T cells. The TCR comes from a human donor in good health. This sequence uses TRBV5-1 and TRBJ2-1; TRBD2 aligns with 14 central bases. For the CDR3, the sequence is CASSRRTSGRTLGYNEQFF. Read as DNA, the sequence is TGCGCCAGCAGCCGAAGGACTAGCGGGAGGACATTAGGCTACAATGAGCAGTTCTTC.